This T cell receptor beta chain was captured by sequencing in a study of shared clonotypes between healthy human individuals (dated by TCRdb to the early 2020s). Regarding the study in general: Two women and three men aged 18 to 49 years were included in the cohort. Per donor, three plates each were used for CD4 naive and CD4 memory, two for CD8 naive, and one for CD8 memory. The study deeply sequenced blood TCR repertoires of 5 or 6 healthy adults to estimate repertoire size and the extent of clonotype sharing between individuals. Libraries were prepared and TCR repertoires were sequenced by different laboratories using diverse techniques, in order to increase sequencing depth and limit assay-specific biases. Per donor, leukapheresis produced somewhere between about 0.94 and 10 billion PBMCs.

Of note for this clone: Its antigen specificity is not known. No base-level quality is on record; no much larger clone is a single base apart.

Using the deep immunoSEQ assay, TCR CDR3 regions were amplified from genomic DNA by multiplex PCR. Extracted genomic DNA from each cell subset was spread evenly across all wells of several immunoSEQ 96-well plates, with each plate serving as a replicate. Each replicate PCR for sorted subsets received about 180 ng genomic DNA, equal to roughly 30,000 T cell genomes. Purified libraries were measured with a Qubit 3.0 fluorometer, size-checked on a Bioanalyzer 2100, and measured again with the KAPA Library Quantification kit. A separate single-read 150-cycle Illumina NextSeq 550 flow cell was used to sequence each immunoSEQ 96-well plate. The paper's processing steps were these. Because the immunoSEQ output included only junctional sequences and no quality scores, the filtering could not be the same as the filtering used for full-length reads. Sequences were annotated with PyIR, a Python wrapper for IgBLAST v1.9, using IMGT germline references to assign V/J genes and CDR3. Reads were removed for weak V/J assignments (E-value above 1e-6), missing CDR3, stop codons, out-of-frame junctions, or ambiguous translated residues. V3J clonotypes were defined as sequences sharing an identical inferred V gene, J gene, and CDR3 amino acid sequence. Percentage overlap between repertoires was computed as shared unique clonotypes divided by the size of the smaller repertoire. Three approaches were used to assess repertoire richness: RTK rarefaction, the Chao1 estimator, and Recon v2.1 estimates of unobserved clonotypes. Generation probabilities for all TCRbeta clonotypes obtained by the gDNA method from a handful of donors were computed using OLGA. The table was pulled from immuneACCESS by TCRdb, which kept in-frame rearrangements only. Such tables lose some clones; where checked, under half of the loss comes from unresolved V genes, and the rest has no known cause. D and trimming come from the DNA, and the V and J calls and clone size come from that table. For this sample the table gives approximately 2.5 million clones, of which about 92% were detected only once. The ten most abundant clones make up 0.13% to 0.15% of the sample.

Results and caveats for the whole study, not just this receptor: Estimated clonotype richness was generally larger for naive than for memory subsets. Incomplete sequencing was indicated by rarefaction of sorted-subset datasets, despite the large sequencing depth. Based on pairwise subsampling, the degree of clonotype sharing among donors was expected to be affected by sequencing depth. Sampling was limited to blood, and TCR repertoires in tissue likely differ from TCR repertoires in blood. Clonotypes shared by all four sorted-subset donors showed higher generation probabilities than non-shared clonotypes. Because the study included only a small number of donors, the genetic and exposure-history diversity represented was limited. About 4.5% of naive CD4, 3% to 4% of naive CD8, 2.3% of memory CD4, and about 0.4% of memory CD8 clonotypes were shared across a few donors.

The donors were healthy, HIV-negative adults with no recently reported acute infections or vaccinations. Every donor was a Caucasian adult residing in Nashville, Tennessee, USA. CD4+ T cells were enriched through magnetic negative selection, after which naive cells were positively selected on CD45RA and the remaining negative fraction served as the memory subset. After blood collection by leukapheresis, PBMCs were isolated using Ficoll-Histopaque density gradient centrifugation and then cryopreserved in the vapor phase of liquid nitrogen. Analytical flow cytometry was used to check the purity and quantity of each magnetically sorted T cell population. Genomic DNA was isolated from every sorted fraction and measured by UV absorbance on a Nanodrop 2000c. V is reduced by 4 bases and J by 4 bases, leaving a spacing of 2 bases between them. The CDR3 numbers 11 residues from cysteine through phenylalanine. This entry keeps only the CDR3 DNA: 33 bases, framed from base 1. CDR1 and CDR2 (SGHTA, FQGTGA) derive from the germline V gene.

The sequence derives from a man aged 18 to 30 in good health. This sequence uses TRBV7-3 and TRBJ1-3; the D gene is not confidently resolved. Sequenced input: naive CD4+ T cells sorted from blood. Sample cell subset or site, as interpreted from the label and publication: CD45RA+ positively selected. The DNA sequence is TGTGCCAGCAGCTCCGGAAACACCATATATTTT. Its protein reads: CASSSGNTIYF. The CDR3, completed at both ends by the reference TRBV7-3 and TRBJ1-3 genes, gives the full variable domain GAGVSQTPSNKVTEKGKYVELRCDPISGHTALYWYRQSLGQGPEFLIYFQGTGAADDSGLPNDRFFAVRPEGSVSTLKIQRTERGDSAVYLCASSSGNTIYFGEGSWLTVV.